Listed below are T cell receptor beta chains from one sample, sequenced in a study of cytomegalovirus exposure and HLA in healthy donors. Data came from immunoSEQ multiplex PCR; TCRdb stores just in-frame clones and leaves some out. Of roughly 150,000 clones in the sample, about 73% are singletons; the top ten hold roughly 2%. Sequences were obtained from PBMCs. Receptors originate from a woman in her sixties in good health and CMV-seropositive. The CDR3 runs from the conserved cysteine through the conserved F or W.

cdr3_length v_call cdr3_aa
15 TRBV5-4 CASSFPGQGQGELFF
12 TRBV12-5 CASGLHAETQYF
13 TRBV10-3 CAITLGENTEAFF
13 TRBV6-5 CASSYSGLSGYTF
14 TRBV6-5 CASRAPGRGDEQFF
14 TRBV28 CASSRGGSRNEQFF
18 TRBV28 CASSPSRDRATLNYEQYF
14 TRBV6-5 CASRRTGIQETQYF
14 TRBV7-8 CASSAGRAGTEAFF
14 TRBV28 CASSPPDTYYEQYF
16 TRBV2 CASGSGLGQRRYGYTF
16 TRBV19 CASTRSGQVDNQPQHF
15 TRBV7-8 CASSLEGRTGQPQHF
18 TRBV2 CASSVPPNYRVRNEKLFF
14 TRBV2 CASSISQGSDGYTF
15 TRBV19 CASSTGQATNYGYTF
14 TRBV9 CASSDWGGGNTIYF
15 TRBV19 CASSGRGLNTGELFF
15 TRBV7-9 CASSDSGRHTGELFF
17 TRBV5-1 CASSPGLAGLGTDEQFF
14 TRBV7-3 CASSPQGQGNIQYF
14 TRBV27 CASSFSGVGQPQHF
15 TRBV19 CASSPGTGVNTEAFF
18 TRBV7-3 CASSSGPQTGGPLNEQFF
12 TRBV28 CASKTGYAEQYF
15 TRBV27 CASSSGTSGSYTQYF
15 TRBV28 CASSSPAAGNYGYTF
14 TRBV7-6 CASSLRTGYSEQFF
15 TRBV13 CASSSLASSYNEQFF
16 TRBV7-3 CASSRDREKSDYGYTF
14 TRBV7-2 CASSSLGLQDEQYF
15 TRBV5-6 CASSSISGGGETQYF
12 TRBV7-2 CASSQNSQPQHF
15 TRBV4-1 CASSPLGGTVYGYTF
16 TRBV5-1 CASSPPGGVAGETQYF
12 TRBV5-1 CASSLILNEQFF
14 TRBV5-1 CASSTRGSTDTQYF
16 TRBV7-2 CASSLASGRRTGELFF
16 TRBV4-1 CASSHLGAGGPYEQYF
15 TRBV6-1 CASSTRGGLHTEAFF
17 TRBV21-1 CASSKVSTTGAVQPQHF
15 TRBV28 CASNRQGPFGDTQYF
13 TRBV5-1 CAKGEVTYNEQFF
15 TRBV7-8 CASSGRTSGMDEQFF
14 TRBV11-2 CASSAMRQGGGYTF
12 TRBV5-6 CASSLASETQYF
13 TRBV6-1 CASRPRGDYGYTF
16 TRBV18 CASSPGSTGEGTEAFF
13 TRBV5-1 CASSFGGSGPQHF
16 TRBV19 CASSTTGQRKNYGYTF
13 TRBV19 CASSSTVNTEAFF
15 TRBV5-6 CASSLGQGHRTEAFF
15 TRBV5-1 CASSLPRSGTNEQFF
15 TRBV5-1 CASSFSDAGADTQYF
16 TRBV27 CASSLGLAGLGYEQYF
14 TRBV5-8 CASSLEGGNTEAFF
17 TRBV15 CATSRVLLAESRDEQFF
16 TRBV6-1 CASSDIPGQLNYGYTF